This TCR beta chain was captured in a study of response to subunit inactivated influenza vaccine. Each CDR3 protein gets one entry after TCRdb re-called the RT-PCR reads with MiXCR. This sample has about 520,000 distinct CDR3 sequences, with roughly 23% found just once. This clonotype turned up a few times. The V gene's germline CDR1 is LGHNA and CDR2 YSLEER. Trimming removed 0 bases from V and 0 bases from J, with 15 bases in between. This CDR3 is 18 amino acids long. The receptor's source is a man aged 45-60 years who received an inactivated influenza vaccine. Specimen: CD4+ T cells sorted from PBMCs, collected 4 to 6 days after vaccination. J is TRBJ2-1 and V is TRBV4-3; D is uncertain. The CDR3 region is CASSQEFSAGSSYNEQFF. The CDR3 nucleotides are TGCGCCAGCAGCCAAGAATTCTCGGCTGGAAGCTCCTACAATGAGCAGTTCTTC.